This TCR beta chain stems from a study of cytomegalovirus exposure and HLA in healthy donors. Overall study results and limits: Cytomegalovirus-associated status was assigned to more than 150 TCR beta chains.

Comments on this clone: Its specificity is not known. Other DNA sequences in this sample translate to the same CDR3.

This CDR3 is built from 16 residues. V was pared by 0 bases and J by 10 bases, with 6 bases of the junction left unmatched. Germline CDR1 reads MGHRA; CDR2 reads YSYEKL. Both 60 Vbeta primers and 13 Jbeta primers went into the PCR. The method was immunoSEQ multiplex PCR; TCRdb's version includes in-frame clones alone and lacks a portion of them. The data show approximately 190,000 clones, 65% to 85% seen once. The sequence derives from a man aged 35-49 years in good health and CMV-seropositive. The rearrangement uses TRBV4-1 and TRBJ2-1; 13 nucleotides match TRBD2. The specimen was PBMCs. The CDR3 loop is CASSQDRTSGSGEQFF. The CDR3 coding sequence is TGCGCCAGCAGCCAAGATAGGACTAGCGGGAGTGGGGAGCAGTTCTTC.